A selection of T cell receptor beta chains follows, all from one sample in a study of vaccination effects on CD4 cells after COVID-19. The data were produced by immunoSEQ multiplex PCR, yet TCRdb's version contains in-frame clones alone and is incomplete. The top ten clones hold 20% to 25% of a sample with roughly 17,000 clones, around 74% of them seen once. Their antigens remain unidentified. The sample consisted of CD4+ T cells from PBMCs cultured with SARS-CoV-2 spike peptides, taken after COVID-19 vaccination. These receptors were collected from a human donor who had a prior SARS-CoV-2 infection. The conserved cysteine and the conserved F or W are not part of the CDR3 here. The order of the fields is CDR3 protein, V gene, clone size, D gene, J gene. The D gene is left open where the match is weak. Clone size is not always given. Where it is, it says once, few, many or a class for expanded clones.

CDR3: ASSPISRDRGVPGYT; V: TRBV11-2; size: -; D: TRBD1; J: TRBJ1-2
CDR3: ASSDQGAGTDTQY; V: TRBV2; size: -; D: TRBD1; J: TRBJ2-3
CDR3: ASSFDRGGQPQH; V: TRBV11-2; size: -; D: TRBD1; J: TRBJ1-5
CDR3: ASSDDRGFPLYEQY; V: TRBV6-2/TRBV6-3; size: -; D: TRBD1; J: TRBJ2-7
CDR3: ASSSTSRDRVGANVLT; V: TRBV21-1; size: -; D: -; J: TRBJ2-6
CDR3: ASSQEGSSPLH; V: TRBV3-1/TRBV3-2; size: -; D: -; J: TRBJ1-6
CDR3: ASSPGTSGGANTGELF; V: TRBV5-1; size: -; D: TRBD2; J: TRBJ2-2
CDR3: ASSTGATNEKLF; V: TRBV6-5; size: -; D: -; J: TRBJ1-4
CDR3: ASSPGLNSDEQF; V: TRBV7-2; size: -; D: -; J: TRBJ2-1
CDR3: ASSTRTSGSYEQY; V: TRBV7-2; size: few; D: TRBD2; J: TRBJ2-7